This T cell receptor beta chain originates from a study of T cell responses to AZD1222 COVID-19 vaccine (dated by TCRdb to 2020 to 2022). In the study overall: TCR sequencing was performed for roughly 250 trial participants, of whom roughly 200 were given two doses of AZD1222 and around 25 were given two doses of MenACWY control vaccine. Trial participants were enrolled by age into subgroups of 18-55, 56-69 and 70-plus years, and roughly 150, 30 and 60 TCR-sequenced participants, respectively, were included in these subgroups. What the study reported, not specific to this receptor: Conclusions about previously exposed vaccinees were limited because only 5 or 6 AZD1222 recipients were SARS-CoV-2 seropositive at baseline. The whole spike protein was spanned by vaccine-associated CD4 TCRs, and dominant responses were seen in regions 160-218 and 743-854. Participants were mostly white British, with more females than males. The authors suggested clonal diversity may have been underestimated. After two AZD1222 doses, spike-specific TCR breadth and depth were significantly higher than at day 0 and than in MenACWY recipients. The 56-69-year group was small, and its depth increase did not reach significance, likely because of low power. Nearly half of unique spike-specific TCRs reportedly recognized epitopes outside regions mutated in the B.1.351 and B.1.1.7 variants. Because no day 14 peak-response samples were available, the repertoires could be characterized only after the peak T cell response.

Taken with the paper, the label for time point translates to: about 28 days (+/-7) after the second vaccine dose. Because spike-specific TCR depth and breadth did not differ between the two schedules, AZD1222 recipients who got a second dose at roughly 4 weeks were pooled with those who got a second dose at roughly 12 weeks. Samples from vaccinated people were obtained from the UK trials COV001 and COV002, which included a single-blind randomized controlled phase 2/3 trial of AZD1222 (ChAdOx1 nCoV-19) in healthy adults. For TCRbeta chain sequencing, PBMC samples from trial participants were taken at day 0 and at day 28 after the second dose. The CDR3 regions of human TCRbeta chains were analyzed by immunosequencing. As for how the authors treated the data: Repertoire TCRs were matched against a reference library of SARS-CoV-2-specific TCRs generated with the MIRA antigen-specificity platform. Breadth was defined as the fraction of unique TCRs that were SARS-CoV-2-associated, and depth was defined as the fraction of total T cells that were SARS-CoV-2-associated. Using the MIRA data, each spike-specific TCR was mapped to the spike region that the TCR reacts to and placed in a CD4 or CD8 class. Log10-transformed breadth and depth values were compared by one-way ANOVA with Sidak's multiple comparisons tests. TCRdb mirrors the immuneACCESS table, restricted to in-frame sequences. Some clones are absent from its copies; in checked studies, under half trace to an unresolved V gene, and the reason for the others is unknown. The V and J calls and clone size are taken from that table; D and trimming were inferred from the DNA. For this sample there are tens of thousands of clones; 81% appear just once. Over 20% of the sample belongs to the ten largest clones.

Comment on this clone: The specificity of this receptor is unknown. Per-base qualities were not stored, and no clone one base away is much larger.

The CDR3 sequence holds 17 residues, the cysteine and phenylalanine included. CDR3 DNA only is kept here, 51 bases in frame from base 1. Here V drops 2 bases and J drops 6 bases, and the junction holds 8 bases not matched to any gene. CDR1 and CDR2, looked up from the germline V gene, are SGHVS and FNYEAQ. Specimen: peripheral blood, collected 28 days after the second AZD1222 dose. This chain is built from TRBV7-6 and TRBJ1-6; 9 bases in the middle match TRBD1. The sequence was obtained from an adult who received the AZD1222 COVID-19 vaccine. DNA sequence: TGTGCCAGCAGCTTACTGGGGACAGGGCAACTTAATTCACCCCTCCACTTT. It translates to CASSLLGTGQLNSPLHF.